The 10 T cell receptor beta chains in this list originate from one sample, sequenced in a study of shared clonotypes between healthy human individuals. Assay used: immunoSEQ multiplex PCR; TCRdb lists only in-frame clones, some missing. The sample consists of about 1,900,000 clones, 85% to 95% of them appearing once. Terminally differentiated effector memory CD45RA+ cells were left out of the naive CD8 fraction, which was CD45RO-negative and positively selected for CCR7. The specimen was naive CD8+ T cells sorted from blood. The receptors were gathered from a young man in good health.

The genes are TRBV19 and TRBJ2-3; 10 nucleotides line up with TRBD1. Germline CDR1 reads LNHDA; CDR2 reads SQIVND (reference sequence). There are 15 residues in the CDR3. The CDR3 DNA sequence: TGTGCAACGAGGGCGGGACAGGGGTCCGCAGATACGCAGTATTTT. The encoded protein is CATRAGQGSADTQYF.

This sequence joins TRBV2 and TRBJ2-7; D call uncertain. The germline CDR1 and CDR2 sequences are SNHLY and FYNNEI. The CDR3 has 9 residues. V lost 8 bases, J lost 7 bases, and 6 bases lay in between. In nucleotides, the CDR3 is TGTGCCAGCGGGTTAGAGCAGTACTTC. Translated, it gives CASGLEQYF.

CDR3 in amino acids: CASSLVGPTDTQYF. CDR3 DNA sequence: TGTGCCAGCAGCTTGGTGGGTCCTACAGATACGCAGTATTTT. The chain employs TRBV5-6 and TRBJ2-3; D uncertain. The CDR3 has 14 residues. V was trimmed by 0 bases and J by 3 bases, leaving 8 bases between them. Germline assignment: CDR1 SGHDT and CDR2 YYEEEE.

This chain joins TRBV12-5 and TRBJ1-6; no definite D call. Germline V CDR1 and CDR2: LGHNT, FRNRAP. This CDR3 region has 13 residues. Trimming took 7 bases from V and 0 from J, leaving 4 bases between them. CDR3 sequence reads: CASASSYNSPLHF. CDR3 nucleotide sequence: TGTGCTAGTGCGAGCTCCTATAATTCACCCCTCCACTTT.

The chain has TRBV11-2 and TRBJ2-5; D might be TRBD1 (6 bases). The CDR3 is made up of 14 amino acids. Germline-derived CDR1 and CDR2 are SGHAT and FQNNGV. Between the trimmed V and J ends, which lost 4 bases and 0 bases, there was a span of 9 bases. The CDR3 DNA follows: TGTGCCAGCAGCTCAGGGACACACCAAGAGACCCAGTACTTC. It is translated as CASSSGTHQETQYF.

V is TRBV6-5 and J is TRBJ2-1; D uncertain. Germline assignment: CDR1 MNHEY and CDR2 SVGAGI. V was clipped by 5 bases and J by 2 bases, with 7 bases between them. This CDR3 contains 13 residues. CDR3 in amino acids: CASSPTTYNEQFF. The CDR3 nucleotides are TGTGCCAGCAGTCCTACCACCTACAATGAGCAGTTCTTC.

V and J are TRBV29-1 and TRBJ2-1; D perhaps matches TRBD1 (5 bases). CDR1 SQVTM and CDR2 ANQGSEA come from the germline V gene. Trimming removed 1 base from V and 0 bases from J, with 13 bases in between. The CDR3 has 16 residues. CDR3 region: CSVEGLQVSSYNEQFF. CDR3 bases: TGCAGCGTTGAAGGTCTACAGGTGAGCTCCTACAATGAGCAGTTCTTC.

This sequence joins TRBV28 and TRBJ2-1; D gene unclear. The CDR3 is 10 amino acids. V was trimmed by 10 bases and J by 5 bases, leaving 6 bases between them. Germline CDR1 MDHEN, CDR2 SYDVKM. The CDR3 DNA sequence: TGTGCCACCGACAACAATGAGCAGTTCTTC. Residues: CATDNNEQFF.

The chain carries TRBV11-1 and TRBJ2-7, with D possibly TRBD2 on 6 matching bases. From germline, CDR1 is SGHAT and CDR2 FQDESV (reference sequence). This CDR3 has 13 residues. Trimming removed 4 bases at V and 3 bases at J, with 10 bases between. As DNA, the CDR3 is TGTGCCAGCAGCTGGGACTTAAACTACGAGCAGTACTTC. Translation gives CASSWDLNYEQYF. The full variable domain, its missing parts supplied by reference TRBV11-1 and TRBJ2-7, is EAEVAQSPRYKITEKSQAVAFWCDPISGHATLYWYRQILGQGPELLVQFQDESVVDDSQLPKDRFSAERLKGVDSTLKIQPAELGDSAMYLCASSWDLNYEQYFGPGTRLTVT.

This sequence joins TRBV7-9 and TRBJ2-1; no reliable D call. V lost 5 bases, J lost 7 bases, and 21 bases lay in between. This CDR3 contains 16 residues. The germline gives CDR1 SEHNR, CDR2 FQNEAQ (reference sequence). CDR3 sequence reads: CASSPDSGALLNEQFF. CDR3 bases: TGTGCCAGCAGCCCCGACTCCGGCGCCCTTTTAAATGAGCAGTTCTTC.